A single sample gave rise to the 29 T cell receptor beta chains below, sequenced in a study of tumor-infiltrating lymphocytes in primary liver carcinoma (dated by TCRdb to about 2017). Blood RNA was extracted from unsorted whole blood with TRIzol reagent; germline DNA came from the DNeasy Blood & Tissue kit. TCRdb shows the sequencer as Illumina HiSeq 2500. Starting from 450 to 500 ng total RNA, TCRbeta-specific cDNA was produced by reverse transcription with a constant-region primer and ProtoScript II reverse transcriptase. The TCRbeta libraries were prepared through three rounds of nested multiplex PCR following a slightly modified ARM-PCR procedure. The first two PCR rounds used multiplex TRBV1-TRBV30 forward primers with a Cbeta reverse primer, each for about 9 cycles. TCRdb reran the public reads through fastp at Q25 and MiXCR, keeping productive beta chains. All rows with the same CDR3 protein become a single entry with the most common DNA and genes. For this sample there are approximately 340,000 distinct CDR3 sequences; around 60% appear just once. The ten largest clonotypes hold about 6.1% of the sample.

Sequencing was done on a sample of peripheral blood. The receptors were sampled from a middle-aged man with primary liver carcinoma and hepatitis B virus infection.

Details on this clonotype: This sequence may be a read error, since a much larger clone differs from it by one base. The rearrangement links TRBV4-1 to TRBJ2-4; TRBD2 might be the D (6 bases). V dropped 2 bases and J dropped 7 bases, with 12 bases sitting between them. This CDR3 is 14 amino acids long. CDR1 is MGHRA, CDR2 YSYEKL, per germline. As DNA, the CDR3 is TGCGCCAGCAGCCAACGTACTAGCCATAACATTCAGTACTTC. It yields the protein CASSQRTSHNIQYF.

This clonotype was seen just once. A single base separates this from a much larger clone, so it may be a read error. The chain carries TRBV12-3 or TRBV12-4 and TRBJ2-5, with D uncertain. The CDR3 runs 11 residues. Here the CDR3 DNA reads TGTGCCAGCGGTTTGGCAGAGACCCAGTACTTC. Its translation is CASGLAETQYF.

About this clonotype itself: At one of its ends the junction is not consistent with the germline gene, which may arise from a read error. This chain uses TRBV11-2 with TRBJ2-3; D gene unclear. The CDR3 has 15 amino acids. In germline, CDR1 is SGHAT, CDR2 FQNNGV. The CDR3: CVSSLTSNRVDTQYF. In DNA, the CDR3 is TGTGTCAGCAGCCTAACGTCTAATCGCGTAGATACGCAGTATTTT.

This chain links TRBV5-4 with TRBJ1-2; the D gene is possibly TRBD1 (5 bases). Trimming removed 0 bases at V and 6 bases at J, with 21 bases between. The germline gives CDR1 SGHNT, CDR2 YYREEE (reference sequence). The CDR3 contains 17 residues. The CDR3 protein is CASSLADGTLARHGYTF. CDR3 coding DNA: TGTGCCAGCAGCTTGGCCGATGGGACGCTAGCTAGACATGGCTACACCTTC.

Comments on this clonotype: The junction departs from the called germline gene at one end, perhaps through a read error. The CDR3 protein is CASGAYNEHFF. CDR3 sequence (DNA): TGTGCCAGCGGGGCATACAATGAGCACTTCTTC. The chain uses TRBV5-6 and TRBJ2-1; perhaps TRBD1 as D (5 bases). The CDR3 contains 11 residues. Germline CDR1 SGHDT, CDR2 YYEEEE.

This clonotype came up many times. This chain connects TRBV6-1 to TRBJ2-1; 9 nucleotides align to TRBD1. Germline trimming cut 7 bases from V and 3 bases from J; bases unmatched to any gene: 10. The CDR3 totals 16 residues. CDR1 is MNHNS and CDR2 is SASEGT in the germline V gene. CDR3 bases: TGTGCCAGCAATAGGAAGACAGGGGGGTTCTACAATGAGCAGTTCTTC. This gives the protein CASNRKTGGFYNEQFF.

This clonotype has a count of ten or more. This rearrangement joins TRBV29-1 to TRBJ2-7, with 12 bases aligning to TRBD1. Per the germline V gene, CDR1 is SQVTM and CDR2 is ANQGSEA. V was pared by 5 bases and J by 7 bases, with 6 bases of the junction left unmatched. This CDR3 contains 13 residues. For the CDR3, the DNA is TGCAGCGTTCTGGGACAGGGGGCGAGGGAGCAGTACTTC. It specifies CSVLGQGAREQYF.

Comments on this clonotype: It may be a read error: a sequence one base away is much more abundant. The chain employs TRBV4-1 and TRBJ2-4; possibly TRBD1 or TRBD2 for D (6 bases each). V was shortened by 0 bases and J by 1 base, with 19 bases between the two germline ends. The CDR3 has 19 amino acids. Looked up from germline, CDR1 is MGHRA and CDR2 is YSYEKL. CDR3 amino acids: CASSQEASPGALAKNIQYF. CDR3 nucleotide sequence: TGCGCCAGCAGCCAAGAGGCCAGTCCGGGGGCGTTGGCCAAAAACATTCAGTACTTC.

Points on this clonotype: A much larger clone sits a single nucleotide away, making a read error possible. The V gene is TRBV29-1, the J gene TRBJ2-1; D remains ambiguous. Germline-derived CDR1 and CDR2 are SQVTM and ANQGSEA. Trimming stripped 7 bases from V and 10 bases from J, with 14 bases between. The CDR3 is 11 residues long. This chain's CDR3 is CSGPREIEQFF. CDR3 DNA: TGCAGCGGACCAAGGGAAATCGAGCAGTTCTTC.

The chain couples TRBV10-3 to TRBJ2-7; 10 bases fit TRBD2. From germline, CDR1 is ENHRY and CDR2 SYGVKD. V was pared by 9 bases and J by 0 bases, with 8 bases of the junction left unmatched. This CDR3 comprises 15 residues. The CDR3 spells CAMSYGTSDSYEQYF. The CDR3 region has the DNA TGTGCCATGAGCTACGGGACTAGCGACTCCTACGAGCAGTACTTC.

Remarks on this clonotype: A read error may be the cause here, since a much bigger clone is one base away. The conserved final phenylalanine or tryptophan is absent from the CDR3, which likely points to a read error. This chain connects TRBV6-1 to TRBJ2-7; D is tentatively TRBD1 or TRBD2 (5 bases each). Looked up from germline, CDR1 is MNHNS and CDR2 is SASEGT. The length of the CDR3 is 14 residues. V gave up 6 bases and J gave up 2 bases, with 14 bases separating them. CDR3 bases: TGTGCCAGCAGAGAGGGACGGATTCCCTACGAGCAGTACTTA. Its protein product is CASREGRIPYEQYL.

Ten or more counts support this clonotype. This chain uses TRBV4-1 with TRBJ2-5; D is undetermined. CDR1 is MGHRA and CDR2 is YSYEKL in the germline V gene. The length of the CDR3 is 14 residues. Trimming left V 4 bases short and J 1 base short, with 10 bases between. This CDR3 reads CASSRGRAQETQYF. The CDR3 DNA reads TGCGCCAGCAGCCGAGGACGCGCCCAAGAGACCCAGTACTTC.

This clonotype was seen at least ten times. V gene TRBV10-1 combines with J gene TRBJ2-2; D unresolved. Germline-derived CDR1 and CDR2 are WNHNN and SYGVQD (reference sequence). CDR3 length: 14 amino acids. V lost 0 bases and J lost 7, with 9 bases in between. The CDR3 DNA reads TGCGCCAGCAGTGAGTCTTTTGGTAACGGGGAGCTGTTTTTT. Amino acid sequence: CASSESFGNGELFF.

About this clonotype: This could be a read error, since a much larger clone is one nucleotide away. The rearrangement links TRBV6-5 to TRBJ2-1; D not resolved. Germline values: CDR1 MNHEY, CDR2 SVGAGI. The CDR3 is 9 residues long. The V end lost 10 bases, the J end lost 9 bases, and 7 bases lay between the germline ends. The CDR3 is CANGSEQFF. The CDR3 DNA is TGTGCCAACGGAAGTGAGCAGTTCTTC.

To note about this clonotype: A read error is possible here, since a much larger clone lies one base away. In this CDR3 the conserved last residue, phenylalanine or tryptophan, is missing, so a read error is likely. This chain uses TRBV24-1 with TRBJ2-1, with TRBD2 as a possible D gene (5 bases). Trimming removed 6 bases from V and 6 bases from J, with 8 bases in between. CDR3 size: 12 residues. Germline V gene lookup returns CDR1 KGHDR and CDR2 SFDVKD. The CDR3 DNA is TGTGCCACCAGTCTCGGAGGCAATGAGCAGTTCTTG. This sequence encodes CATSLGGNEQFL.

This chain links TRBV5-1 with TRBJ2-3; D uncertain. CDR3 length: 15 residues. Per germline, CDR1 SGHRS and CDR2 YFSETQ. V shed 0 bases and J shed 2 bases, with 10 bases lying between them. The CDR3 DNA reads TGCGCCAGCAGCTTGGAAGTTTTCCCCACAGATACGCAGTATTTT. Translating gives CASSLEVFPTDTQYF. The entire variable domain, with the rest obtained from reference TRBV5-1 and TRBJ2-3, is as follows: KAGVTQTPRYLIKTRGQQVTLSCSPISGHRSVSWYQQTPGQGLQFLFEYFSETQRNKGNFPGRFSGRQFSNSRSEMNVSTLELGDSALYLCASSLEVFPTDTQYFGPGTRLTVL.

CDR3 sequence (DNA): TGTGCCAGCAGTGGGGGGAATTCAGATACGCAGTATTTT. It codes for CASSGGNSDTQYF. The J gene is TRBJ2-3, the V gene TRBV5-4; D possibly corresponds to TRBD2 (6 bases). The V and J ends lost 5 bases and 4 bases respectively, with 11 bases between them. Germline CDR1 SGHNT, CDR2 YYREEE (reference sequence). This CDR3 is 13 amino acids long. Using reference TRBV5-4 and TRBJ2-3 for the parts outside the CDR3, the full variable domain is ETGVTQSPTHLIKTRGQQVTLRCSSQSGHNTVSWYQQALGQGPQFIFQYYREEENGRGNFPPRFSGLQFPNYSSELNVNALELDDSALYLCASSGGNSDTQYFGPGTRLTVL.

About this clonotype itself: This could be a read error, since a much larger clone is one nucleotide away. CDR3 in amino acids: CASSQERGSLARYTF. The CDR3, as DNA: TGCGCCAGCAGCCAAGAACGCGGATCATTGGCGCGGTACACCTTC. The chain joins TRBV4-3 to TRBJ1-2; no clear D gene. The CDR3 runs to 15 residues. V was cut by 0 bases and J by 11 bases, with 19 bases left in between. Germline V gene data show CDR1 as LGHNA and CDR2 as YSLEER.

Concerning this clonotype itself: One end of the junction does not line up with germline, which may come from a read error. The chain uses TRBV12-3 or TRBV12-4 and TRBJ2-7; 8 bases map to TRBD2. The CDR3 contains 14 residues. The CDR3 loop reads CAGSRGTSPSEQYF. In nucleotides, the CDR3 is TGTGCCGGCAGCCGAGGGACTAGTCCCTCCGAGCAGTACTTC.

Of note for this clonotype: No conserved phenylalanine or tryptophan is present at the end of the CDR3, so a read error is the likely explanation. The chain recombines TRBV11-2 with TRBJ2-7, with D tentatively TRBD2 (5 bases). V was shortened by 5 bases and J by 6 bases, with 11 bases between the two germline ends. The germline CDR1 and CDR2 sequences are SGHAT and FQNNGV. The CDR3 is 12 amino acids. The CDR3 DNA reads TGTGCCAGCAGCAGAGCGGCACTCGAGCAGTACTGC. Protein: CASSRAALEQYC.

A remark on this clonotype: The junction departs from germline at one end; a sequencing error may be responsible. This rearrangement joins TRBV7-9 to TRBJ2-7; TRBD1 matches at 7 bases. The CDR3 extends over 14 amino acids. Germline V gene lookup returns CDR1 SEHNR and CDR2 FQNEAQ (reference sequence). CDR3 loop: CASSSNRGRYERYF. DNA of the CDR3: TGTGCCAGCAGCAGCAACAGGGGTCGCTACGAGCGGTACTTC.

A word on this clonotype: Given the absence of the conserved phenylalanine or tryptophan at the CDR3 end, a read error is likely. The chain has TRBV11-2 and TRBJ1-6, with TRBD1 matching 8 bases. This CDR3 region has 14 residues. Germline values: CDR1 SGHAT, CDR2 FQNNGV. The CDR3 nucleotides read TGTACCAGCAGCGCAACAGGGGGGAATTCACCCCTCCACTAT. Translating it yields CTSSATGGNSPLHY.

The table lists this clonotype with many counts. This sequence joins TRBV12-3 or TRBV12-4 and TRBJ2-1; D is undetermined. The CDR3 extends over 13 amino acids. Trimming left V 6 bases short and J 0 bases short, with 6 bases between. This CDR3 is CASRKSSYNEQFF. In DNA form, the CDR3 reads TGTGCCAGCAGGAAGAGCTCCTACAATGAGCAGTTCTTC.

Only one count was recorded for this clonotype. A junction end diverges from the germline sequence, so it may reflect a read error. In DNA, the CDR3 is TGTGTCAGCAGTTACGGAACCGACAGAACCATGAACACCGAAGCTTTCTTT. Protein product: CVSSYGTDRTMNTEAFF. This sequence joins TRBV6-6 and TRBJ1-1, with D perhaps TRBD1 (5 bases). This CDR3 has 17 residues. Per germline, CDR1 MNHNY and CDR2 SVGAGI (reference sequence).

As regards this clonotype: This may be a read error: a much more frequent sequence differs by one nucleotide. The CDR3 reads CASRPGTEGLMGETQYF. The CDR3, as DNA: TGTGCCAGCAGACCCGGGACAGAGGGTTTAATGGGAGAGACCCAGTACTTC. The chain recombines TRBV6-5 with TRBJ2-5; 7 bases match TRBD1. Germline assignment: CDR1 MNHEY and CDR2 SVGAGI. This CDR3 contains 17 residues. The V and J ends lost 6 bases and 4 bases, in that order; junction bases with no gene match: 17.

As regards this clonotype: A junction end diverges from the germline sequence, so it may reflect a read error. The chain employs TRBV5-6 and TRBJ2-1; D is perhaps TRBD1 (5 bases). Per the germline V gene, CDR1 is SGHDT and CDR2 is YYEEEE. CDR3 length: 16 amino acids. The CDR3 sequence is CATKEWGLSSYNEHFF. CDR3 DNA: TGTGCCACTAAAGAATGGGGCCTTAGCTCCTACAATGAGCACTTCTTC. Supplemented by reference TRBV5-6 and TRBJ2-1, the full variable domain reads DAGVTQSPTHLIKTRGQQVTLRCSPKSGHDTVSWYQQALGQGPQFIFQYYEEEERQRGNFPDRFSGHQFPNYSSELNVNALLLGDSALYLCATKEWGLSSYNEHFFGPGTRLTVL.

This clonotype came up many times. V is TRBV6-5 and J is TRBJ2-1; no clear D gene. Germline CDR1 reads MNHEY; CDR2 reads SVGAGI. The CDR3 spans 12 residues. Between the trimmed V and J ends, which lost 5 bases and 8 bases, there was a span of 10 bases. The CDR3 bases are TGTGCCAGCAGTCACGGACCGGATGAGCAGTTCTTC. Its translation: CASSHGPDEQFF.

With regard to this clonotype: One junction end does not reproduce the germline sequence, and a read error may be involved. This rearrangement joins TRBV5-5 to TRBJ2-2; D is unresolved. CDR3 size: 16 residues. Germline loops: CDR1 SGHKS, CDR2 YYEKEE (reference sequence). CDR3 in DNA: TGTGTCAGCAGCCCGATGGCCTCATTTACCACGGGGGAGCTGTTTTTT. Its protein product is CVSSPMASFTTGELFF.

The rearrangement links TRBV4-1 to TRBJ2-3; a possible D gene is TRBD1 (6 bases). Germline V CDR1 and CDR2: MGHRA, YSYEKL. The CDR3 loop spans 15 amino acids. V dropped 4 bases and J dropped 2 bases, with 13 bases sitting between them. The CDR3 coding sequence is TGCGCCAGCAGCCCAGGGACAAGCGTCACAGATACGCAGTATTTT. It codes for CASSPGTSVTDTQYF.